What follows are 26 T cell receptor beta chains derived from one specimen sequenced in a study of cytomegalovirus exposure and HLA in healthy donors. PCR involved 60 Vbeta and 13 Jbeta primers. Repertoires were generated with immunoSEQ multiplex PCR, while TCRdb's copy carries only in-frame clones and drops some. Counted here are over 150,000 clones, 80% to 85% occurring once; the ten biggest clones make up about 2.3%. The material sequenced was PBMCs. These TCRs come from a woman younger than 45 in good health and CMV-seronegative.

The V call is TRBV15, the J call TRBJ1-5; 7 bases map to TRBD1. The CDR3 runs to 13 residues. Germline CDR1 is LNHNV and CDR2 is YYDKDF (reference sequence). V trimming: 4 bases; J trimming: 10 bases; junction bases outside the gene matches: 7. CDR3 nucleotide sequence: TGTGCCACCAGCAAGAACCGGGACAGACCCCAGCATTTT. This encodes CATSKNRDRPQHF.

This chain uses TRBV19 with TRBJ1-5; 7 bases map to TRBD1. With V trimmed by 5 bases and J by 7 bases, 5 bases remained unmatched. Per the germline V gene, CDR1 is LNHDA and CDR2 is SQIVND (reference sequence). This CDR3 is 13 amino acids long. The CDR3 nucleotides read TGTGCCAGTAGTTCCACAGGGGAACAGCCCCAGCATTTT. Residues: CASSSTGEQPQHF.

This chain links TRBV28 with TRBJ2-1; maybe TRBD2 (6 bases). The CDR3 has 22 residues. With 2 bases removed from V and 4 bases from J, the gap between germline ends came to 33 bases. Looked up from germline, CDR1 is MDHEN and CDR2 is SYDVKM. CDR3 in DNA: TGTGCCAGCAGTTTAGTAGTGCTTTGGGACTCCACCAATGAAGGAGGTTACAATGAGCAGTTCTTC. Its translation is CASSLVVLWDSTNEGGYNEQFF.

The rearrangement links TRBV28 to TRBJ2-3, with a tentative D call TRBD2 (5 bases). Germline-derived CDR1 and CDR2 are MDHEN and SYDVKM. The CDR3 has 12 amino acids. V lost 6 bases to trimming and J lost 1 base, with 5 bases between them. The CDR3 region has the DNA TGTGCCAGCAGGGGAGGCACAGATACGCAGTATTTT. This encodes CASRGGTDTQYF.

Note on this clone: At one end, the junction sequence differs from germline, possibly due to a read error. The rearrangement links TRBV29-1 to TRBJ2-6; perhaps TRBD1 as D (5 bases). This CDR3 contains 17 residues. The germline V gene has CDR1 SQVTM and CDR2 ANQGSEA. CDR3 sequence: CSVEVGDADSGANGLTF. CDR3 nucleotide sequence: TGCAGCGTTGAAGTGGGTGACGCCGACTCTGGGGCCAACGGCCTGACTTTC. Based on the CDR3 plus reference TRBV29-1 and TRBJ2-6, the full variable domain is SAVISQKPSRDICQRGTSLTIQCQVDSQVTMMFWYRQQPGQSLTLIATANQGSEATYESGFVIDKFPISRPNLTFSTLTVSNMSPEDSSIYLCSVEVGDADSGANGLTFGAGSRLTVL.

The V gene is TRBV14, the J gene TRBJ2-1; 9 bases match TRBD1. There are 16 residues in the CDR3. CDR1 and CDR2 from the germline V gene are SGHDN and FVKESK. V lost 0 bases and J lost 4; bases outside the gene matches: 4. The CDR3 nucleotides read TGTGCCAGCAGCCAAGATATAGGGACAGGGTACAATGAGCAGTTCTTC. It yields the protein CASSQDIGTGYNEQFF.

The CDR3 DNA follows: TGTGCCAGCAGCTACTCTAGCGGGGAAACCGAGCAGTTCTTC. Translation: CASSYSSGETEQFF. This chain joins TRBV7-9 and TRBJ2-1, with 9 bases matching TRBD2. Germline V gene lookup returns CDR1 SEHNR and CDR2 FQNEAQ (reference sequence). The junction had 8 bases not matched to a gene; V was cut back by 4 bases and J by 10 bases. This CDR3 comprises 14 residues.

V usage is TRBV5-1 and J usage is TRBJ2-1; D ambiguous. This CDR3 comprises 11 residues. V lost 1 base to trimming and J lost 10 bases, with 6 bases between them. Germline V gives CDR1 SGHRS, CDR2 YFSETQ. The DNA for the CDR3 is TGCGCCAGCAGCTTGACAGCAGAGCAGTTCTTC. This codes for CASSLTAEQFF.

This clone was found once. V usage is TRBV4-3 and J usage is TRBJ2-1; TRBD1 might be the D (5 bases). CDR1 and CDR2 (germline): LGHNA, YSLEER. The germline V and J ends were trimmed by 0 bases and 7 bases, with 13 bases remaining between them. The CDR3 has 15 residues. CDR3 nucleotides: TGCGCCAGCAGCCAAGAACCAAGGGGATTGAATGAGCAGTTCTTC. Its translation: CASSQEPRGLNEQFF.

This clone has just a few counts. V gene TRBV7-8 combines with J gene TRBJ1-1; weak D call: TRBD1 (6 bases). Trimming shortened V by 4 bases and J by 0 bases, and 9 bases separated the two germline ends. From germline, CDR1 is SGHVS and CDR2 FQNEAQ. The CDR3 runs 14 residues. CDR3 DNA: TGTGCCAGCAGCTCACAGGGAATGAACACTGAAGCTTTCTTT. Residues: CASSSQGMNTEAFF.

This clone appeared a few times. V and J are TRBV2 and TRBJ2-2; D call uncertain. Germline CDR1 SNHLY, CDR2 FYNNEI. There are 17 residues in the CDR3. Trimming removed 11 bases from V and 4 bases from J, with 26 bases in between. Here the CDR3 reads CAGIQPPPTPGTGELFF. CDR3 coding DNA: TGTGCCGGAATACAGCCTCCCCCGACACCTGGCACCGGGGAGCTGTTTTTT.

The CDR3 region is CASSSGVEQYF. CDR3 nucleotide sequence: TGTGCCAGCAGCTCGGGAGTCGAGCAGTACTTC. The chain combines TRBV4-2 with TRBJ2-7; tentative D call: TRBD2 (6 bases). This CDR3 has 11 residues. Germline values: CDR1 LGHNA, CDR2 YNFKEQ. V was clipped by 5 bases and J by 6 bases, with 8 bases between them.

The chain links TRBV19 to TRBJ1-5; 10 bases map to TRBD1. CDR1 and CDR2 from the germline V gene are LNHDA and SQIVND (reference sequence). The CDR3 has 15 amino acids. The trim removed 4 bases at V and 2 bases at J, leaving 2 bases unmatched. CDR3 in amino acids: CASSTGTGGNQPQHF. CDR3 nucleotide sequence: TGTGCCAGTAGTACCGGGACAGGGGGCAATCAGCCCCAGCATTTT. Using reference TRBV19 and TRBJ1-5 for the parts outside the CDR3, the full variable domain is DGGITQSPKYLFRKEGQNVTLSCEQNLNHDAMYWYRQDPGQGLRLIYYSQIVNDFQKGDIAEGYSVSREKKESFPLTVTSAQKNPTAFYLCASSTGTGGNQPQHFGDGTRLSIL.

The chain couples TRBV5-4 to TRBJ2-5; weak D call: TRBD1 (6 bases). Trimming stripped 4 bases from V and 3 bases from J, with 10 bases between. Germline assignment: CDR1 SGHNT and CDR2 YYREEE (reference sequence). This CDR3 contains 13 residues. The CDR3 sequence is CASSVDRKETQYF. The DNA for the CDR3 is TGTGCCAGCAGCGTGGACAGAAAAGAGACCCAGTACTTC. The complete variable domain, with remaining parts taken from reference TRBV5-4 and TRBJ2-5, reads ETGVTQSPTHLIKTRGQQVTLRCSSQSGHNTVSWYQQALGQGPQFIFQYYREEENGRGNFPPRFSGLQFPNYSSELNVNALELDDSALYLCASSVDRKETQYFGPGTRLLVL.

The gene calls are TRBV4-3 and TRBJ1-1, with 11 positions matching TRBD1. V was clipped by 1 base and J by 4 bases; unmatched bases: 11. The germline V gene encodes CDR1 LGHNA and CDR2 YSLEER. The CDR3 is made up of 18 amino acids. The CDR3 DNA is TGCGCCAGCAGCCAAGGGTTGCGGACAGGGGGCTTGATCACTGAAGCTTTCTTT. Its protein product is CASSQGLRTGGLITEAFF.

This chain links TRBV27 with TRBJ2-1; 15 bases are a match to TRBD2. The CDR3 has 15 residues. With V trimmed by 8 bases and J by 7 bases, 6 bases remained unmatched. The germline CDR1 and CDR2 sequences are MNHEY and SMNVEV (reference sequence). The CDR3 DNA reads TGTGCCAGCCGCCCCGGGACTAGCGGGAGGAATGAGCAGTTCTTC. As protein: CASRPGTSGRNEQFF.

The sample holds one count of this clone. This chain joins TRBV7-2 and TRBJ2-1; no reliable D call. The germline V and J ends were trimmed by 1 base and 4 bases, with 11 bases remaining between them. The CDR3 totals 15 residues. The germline V gene encodes CDR1 SGHTA and CDR2 FQGNSA. In DNA, the CDR3 is TGTGCCAGCAGCTTAGTAAATGACTTTTACAATGAGCAGTTCTTC. Residues: CASSLVNDFYNEQFF. Together with reference TRBV7-2 and TRBJ2-1, the CDR3 gives the full variable domain: GAGVSQSPSNKVTEKGKDVELRCDPISGHTALYWYRQSLGQGLEFLIYFQGNSAPDKSGLPSDRFSAERTGGSVSTLTIQRTQQEDSAVYLCASSLVNDFYNEQFFGPGTRLTVL.

The chain recombines TRBV28 with TRBJ2-7, with 8 bases lining up with TRBD1. The length of the CDR3 is 14 residues. Germline trimming cut 4 bases from V and 6 bases from J; bases unmatched to any gene: 8. The V gene's germline CDR1 is MDHEN and CDR2 SYDVKM. The CDR3: CASSSSQGVSEQYF. In nucleotides, the CDR3 is TGTGCCAGCAGTTCCTCACAGGGGGTTAGCGAGCAGTACTTC.

This clone was observed a handful of times. The genes are TRBV5-8 and TRBJ2-7; TRBD1 might be the D (5 bases). Germline assignment: CDR1 SGHTS and CDR2 YDEGEE. The CDR3 runs to 14 residues. The V end was cut by 6 bases, the J end by 3 bases, with 16 bases between. In DNA form, the CDR3 reads TGTGCCAGCACCCCGTTAACAGGATTCTACGAGCAGTACTTC. It yields the protein CASTPLTGFYEQYF.

This clone came up a few times. As DNA, the CDR3 is TGCAGTGCTCCCACATTGGAAAAACTGTTTTTT. Translated: CSAPTLEKLFF. This chain links TRBV20-1 with TRBJ1-4; no firm D call. CDR1 DFQATT and CDR2 SNEGSKA come from the germline V gene (reference sequence). There are 11 residues in the CDR3. V was shortened by 5 bases and J by 8 bases, with 9 bases between the two germline ends.

This chain joins TRBV5-1 and TRBJ2-5; perhaps TRBD2 as D (5 bases). Trimming shortened V by 2 bases and J by 4 bases, and 21 bases separated the two germline ends. This CDR3 region has 17 residues. Germline CDR1 SGHRS, CDR2 YFSETQ. The CDR3 coding sequence is TGCGCCAGCAGCTTCTCTGCGGGTCAAAGCCCGGGAGAGACCCAGTACTTC. Translating it yields CASSFSAGQSPGETQYF. The variable domain in full, with the rest retrieved from reference TRBV5-1 and TRBJ2-5, is KAGVTQTPRYLIKTRGQQVTLSCSPISGHRSVSWYQQTPGQGLQFLFEYFSETQRNKGNFPGRFSGRQFSNSRSEMNVSTLELGDSALYLCASSFSAGQSPGETQYFGPGTRLLVL.

The J gene is TRBJ2-1, the V gene TRBV18; 10 nucleotides agree with TRBD2. The CDR3 length is 15 residues. V was pared by 6 bases and J by 5 bases, with 7 bases of the junction left unmatched. CDR1 is KGHSH, CDR2 LQKENI, per germline. CDR3 region: CASSRTSGLDNEQFF. CDR3 coding DNA: TGTGCCAGCTCTCGGACTAGCGGCCTGGACAATGAGCAGTTCTTC.

CDR3 loop: CASSQGQGSASPLHF. CDR3 sequence (DNA): TGTGCCAGCAGCCAAGGACAGGGGAGCGCTTCACCCCTCCACTTT. The chain carries TRBV4-2 and TRBJ1-6, with 8 bases matching TRBD1. This CDR3 comprises 15 residues. The V gene end was trimmed by 1 base and the J gene end by 9 bases; junction bases not matched to a gene: 5. Germline lookup yields CDR1 LGHNA and CDR2 YNFKEQ.

This clone turned up a few times. This rearrangement joins TRBV6-6 to TRBJ1-2, with 7 nucleotides matching TRBD1. Germline lookup yields CDR1 MNHNY and CDR2 SVGAGI (reference sequence). V trimming: 2 bases; J trimming: 4 bases; junction bases outside the gene matches: 7. CDR3 length equals 15 residues. The CDR3 sequence is CASSYLTGAPYGYTF. In DNA, the CDR3 is TGTGCCAGCAGTTACCTAACAGGGGCGCCCTATGGCTACACCTTC.

The chain joins TRBV9 to TRBJ2-1, with 14 bases aligning to TRBD2. V was pared by 3 bases and J by 2 bases, with 22 bases of the junction left unmatched. The CDR3 extends over 23 amino acids. CDR1 and CDR2 (germline): SGDLS, YYNGEE. CDR3 in DNA: TGTGCCAGCAGCGCCCCCGGGACAGCCAACTACACGACTAGCGGGAGGGCCTACAATGAGCAGTTCTTC. This sequence encodes CASSAPGTANYTTSGRAYNEQFF.

This clone appeared once. V usage is TRBV6-5 and J usage is TRBJ2-2; a possible D gene is TRBD1 (6 bases). Germline CDR1 reads MNHEY; CDR2 reads SVGAGI. Trimming stripped 6 bases from V and 1 base from J, with 9 bases between. CDR3 length equals 14 residues. For the CDR3, the DNA is TGTGCCAGCAGGGGACACTTGAACACCGGGGAGCTGTTTTTT. Protein sequence: CASRGHLNTGELFF.